Given below is one T cell receptor (beta chain) in context. Its antigen is not known. These data originate in a study of cytomegalovirus exposure and HLA in healthy donors. Study-wide points: Usually a TCR sequence was rare, but some public TCRs were found in many donors.

Sequenced by immunoSEQ multiplex PCR; TCRdb stores in-frame clones only, minus some. The table includes 150,000 to 180,000 clones, 85% to 90% detected once. This CDR3 comprises 13 residues. Germline V gene sequence: CDR1 MNHEY, CDR2 SVGAGI. Between the trimmed V and J ends, which lost 2 bases and 9 bases, there was a span of 11 bases. The sequencing sample was made of PBMCs. The receptor was derived from a human donor in good health. The chain links TRBV6-5 to TRBJ1-5; D unresolved. DNA for the CDR3: TGTGCCAGCAGTTACAGGCCCCAGGCGCCCCAGCATTTT. It encodes CASSYRPQAPQHF.